This paragraph reports one T cell receptor beta chain. The data derive from a study of blood T cell repertoires in COVID-19. The germline V gene encodes CDR1 MNHEY and CDR2 SVGAGI. The CDR3 covers 15 residues. The V end was cut by 2 bases, the J end by 8 bases, with 19 bases between. This table comes from immunoSEQ multiplex PCR, and its TCRdb copy is limited to in-frame clones, with some not included. The profile shows 65,000 to 75,000 clones, 60% to 80% of them singletons. The chain uses TRBV6-5 and TRBJ2-7, with a weak D call TRBD2 (7 bases). The sequenced material came from peripheral blood. This sequence was found in a human donor in a cohort sampled during active COVID-19. This CDR3 is CASSYRGGAREKQYF. CDR3 in DNA: TGTGCCAGCAGTTACAGAGGGGGGGCCAGGGAAAAGCAGTACTTC.